This TCR beta chain comes out of a study of OX40 agonist ivuxolimab in advanced cancers. Profiled with immunoSEQ multiplex PCR; TCRdb holds only in-frame clones, not every one. The sample contains about 85,000 clones, 65% to 90% of which appear only once. The CDR3 extends over 16 amino acids. Losses at the gene ends were 4 bases for V and 1 base for J; bases not matched to a gene: 8. The V gene's germline CDR1 is SGHVS and CDR2 FQNEAQ. The sequence derives from an adult with an advanced solid tumor such as melanoma, head and neck, liver or kidney cancer. The chain carries TRBV7-8 and TRBJ2-5, with TRBD2 matching over 8 bases. The sample was CD4+ or CD8+ T cells sorted from blood, taken in a trial of the OX40 agonist ivuxolimab. CDR3 DNA: TGTGCCAGCAGCTCAGCGCGGGGGGCCTTCCAAGAGACCCAGTACTTC. Translation gives CASSSARGAFQETQYF.